This passage covers 8 T cell receptor beta chains from one sample sequenced in a study of blood T cell repertoires in COVID-19. Sequencing was performed with immunoSEQ multiplex PCR; in TCRdb, only in-frame clones are kept and a portion is missing. The sample has 70,000 to 95,000 clones, 80% to 90% seen once. The material sequenced was peripheral blood. Receptors originate from a human donor in a cohort sampled during active COVID-19.

The rearrangement uses TRBV7-9 and TRBJ1-6; 12 bases line up with TRBD1. CDR1 and CDR2 from the germline V gene are SEHNR and FQNEAQ (reference sequence). This CDR3 has 16 amino acids. Trimming cost V 5 bases and J 8 bases; bases outside gene matches: 7. The CDR3 here is CASSPTGTGGDSPLHF. The CDR3 DNA follows: TGTGCCAGCAGCCCGACCGGGACAGGGGGCGATTCACCCCTCCACTTT.

Turning to this clone: Other DNA sequences within the sample encode an identical CDR3. Here the CDR3 DNA reads TGTGCCAGCAGCTTAGGCGTGAACACTGAAGCTTTCTTT. Translating it yields CASSLGVNTEAFF. The rearrangement uses TRBV11-3 and TRBJ1-1; D not certain. Per germline, CDR1 SGHNT and CDR2 YENEEA. This CDR3 is built from 13 residues. With 1 base removed from V and 0 bases from J, the gap between germline ends came to 3 bases.

The chain has TRBV9 and TRBJ2-1; 14 bases match TRBD2. CDR1 and CDR2 from the germline V gene are SGDLS and YYNGEE. This CDR3 is built from 18 residues. J lost 0 bases, V lost 1 base, and 3 bases had no gene match. The CDR3 DNA reads TGTGCCAGCAGCGTAAGGACTAGCGGGGGGCTCTCCTACAATGAGCAGTTCTTC. Its translation is CASSVRTSGGLSYNEQFF.

The chain carries TRBV18 and TRBJ2-7; TRBD1 might be the D (5 bases). V was trimmed by 5 bases and J by 0 bases, leaving 8 bases between them. The CDR3 covers 13 residues. CDR1 and CDR2 from the germline V gene are KGHSH and LQKENI. CDR3 region: CASSDRDSYEQYF. The CDR3 DNA follows: TGTGCCAGCTCAGACAGAGACTCCTACGAGCAGTACTTC.

The chain recombines TRBV5-1 with TRBJ1-6; D uncertain. Per germline, CDR1 SGHRS and CDR2 YFSETQ. The length of the CDR3 is 14 residues. The germline V and J ends were trimmed by 4 bases and 10 bases, with 15 bases remaining between them. The CDR3 is CASSSRGPGSPLHF. As DNA, the CDR3 is TGCGCCAGCAGCAGCCGGGGTCCGGGGTCACCCCTCCACTTT. Full variable domain (outside the CDR3, taken from reference TRBV5-1 and TRBJ1-6): KAGVTQTPRYLIKTRGQQVTLSCSPISGHRSVSWYQQTPGQGLQFLFEYFSETQRNKGNFPGRFSGRQFSNSRSEMNVSTLELGDSALYLCASSSRGPGSPLHFGNGTRLTVT.

The chain combines TRBV5-8 with TRBJ1-2; the D is unclear. Trimming took 4 bases from V and 2 from J, leaving 6 bases between them. There are 12 residues in the CDR3. Germline CDR1 and CDR2: SGHTS and YDEGEE. CDR3 protein: CASSLYNYGYTF. The DNA of the CDR3 is TGTGCCAGCAGCCTATACAACTATGGCTACACCTTC.

The chain couples TRBV10-1 to TRBJ2-1; 10 nucleotides line up with TRBD2. This CDR3 has 19 residues. Germline CDR1 WNHNN, CDR2 SYGVQD (reference sequence). J gave up 3 bases and V 0 bases, and 11 bases lay outside the gene matches. CDR3 sequence (DNA): TGCGCCAGCAGTGAGTCGGGAGCGGGGGGGCCAGGGTTCTACAATGAGCAGTTCTTC. Protein product: CASSESGAGGPGFYNEQFF.

CDR3 nucleotides: TGTGCCAGCAGCCGCAGGGAAGGGGGCACAGATACGCAGTATTTT. Translated, it gives CASSRREGGTDTQYF. The rearrangement joins TRBV5-4 to TRBJ2-3, with D possibly being TRBD1 (5 bases). The CDR3 has 15 residues. Germline V gene lookup returns CDR1 SGHNT and CDR2 YYREEE (reference sequence). V dropped 4 bases and J dropped 1 base, with 13 bases sitting between them.